Sequencing of this TCR beta chain was carried out in a study of blood T cell repertoires in COVID-19. Turning to the study itself: Nucleic acid was either cDNA or gDNA, and it came from T cells, B-cell-depleted T cells, or PBMCs.

From germline, CDR1 is MGHRA and CDR2 YSYEKL. V lost 0 bases, J lost 3 bases, and 11 bases lay in between. The CDR3 totals 15 residues. The protocol was immunoSEQ multiplex PCR, while the TCRdb copy is restricted to in-frame clones and leaves out a portion. The data contain around 340,000 clones, roughly 90% of them singletons. Participants had their cohort set by participant-reported clinical history. No more than 2 weeks before study entry, exposed participants had met a case of COVID-19. This sequence joins TRBV4-1 and TRBJ1-2; D is ambiguous. The origin of this receptor is a woman aged 30 to 39 who had been exposed to COVID-19. Sequenced: PBMCs or T cells enriched from blood (not recorded which). CDR3 nucleotides: TGCGCCAGCAGCCAAGATTGGGCCACCTACTATGGCTACACCTTC. Translation: CASSQDWATYYGYTF.